This T cell receptor beta chain was documented in a study of CD8 T cells in ankylosing spondylitis. Regarding this clonotype: Antigen unknown.

Study-wide findings and caveats: Typical of ankylosing spondylitis blood, it appeared, was a TCR beta motif of eight highly homologous variants. Certain motif variants had earlier appeared in reactive arthritis synovial fluid and blood. Peripheral blood samples showed relatively rare disease-linked clones, and these clones were CD8+. Disease-associated clones were reportedly significantly overrepresented in matched ankylosing spondylitis synovial fluid.

The CDR3 has 14 amino acids. The V and J ends lost 0 bases and 8 bases respectively, with 10 bases between them. The germline V gene encodes CDR1 KGHDR and CDR2 SFDVKD. Scientists made TCR beta libraries using quantitative 5'-RACE with molecular barcodes. TCRdb reprocessed the 5' RACE reads with MiXCR, giving one entry per CDR3 protein. This sample has around 450,000 distinct CDR3 sequences, with 25% to 30% found just once. The clonotype originates from a male donor with ankylosing spondylitis. Sequencing input: blood, either unsorted or a sorted T cell fraction (not recorded which). The chain has TRBV24-1 and TRBJ2-1; D gene uncertain. CDR3 sequence reads: CATSDLYAMDEQFF. The CDR3 region has the DNA TGTGCCACCAGTGATTTGTACGCTATGGATGAGCAGTTCTTC.